This T cell receptor beta chain was recovered during a study of T cell responses to AZD1222 COVID-19 vaccine. Whole-study findings and limits: Only six individuals given AZD1222 were seropositive at baseline. Epitopes outside B.1.351 and B.1.1.7 mutated regions reportedly drew nearly half of spike TCRs.

This table comes from immunoSEQ multiplex PCR, and its TCRdb copy is limited to in-frame clones, with some not included. This table has about 45,000 clones, around 82% appearing once. On this clone: Its target is not known.

Sequenced here: peripheral blood, sampled on day 0 of AZD1222 vaccination. This clonotype was sampled from an adult in good health.

CDR3 loop: CASNIPGRGTGELFF. The CDR3, as DNA: TGTGCCAGTAATATTCCAGGGCGAGGAACCGGGGAGCTGTTTTTT. The chain is built from TRBV19 and TRBJ2-2, with a tentative D call TRBD1 (5 bases). Germline lookup yields CDR1 LNHDA and CDR2 SQIVND (reference sequence). The ends were cut back, 7 bases at V and 5 bases at J, with 17 bases in the middle. The CDR3 totals 15 residues.